The rows below give T cell receptor beta chains drawn from one sample of a study of T cell repertoires in cytomegalovirus infection. Via MiXCR, TCRdb re-called the reads, giving one row per CDR3 protein. The sample records around 300,000 distinct CDR3 sequences, approximately 22% being singletons. The antigens for these receptors are not known. The sample was cultured PBMCs, taken from culture after CMV antigen stimulation. The receptors here all came from a human donor in good health (CMV status not recorded). Some clones in this sample may be carry-over from other donors' samples. Each CDR3 is given with its conserved first and last residue. A D gene is named only where the DNA matches it firmly. Size values are once, few and many counts, or a class for expanded clones, and some rows have none.

j_call | clone_size | d_call | v_call | cdr3_aa | cdr3_nt
TRBJ1-1 | few | - | TRBV7-9 | CASSLAQGKNTEAFF | TGTGCCAGCAGCTTAGCGCAGGGGAAGAACACTGAAGCTTTCTTT
TRBJ1-5 | many | TRBD1 | TRBV12-3/TRBV12-4 | CASSFQGGNQPQHF | TGTGCCAGCAGCTTCCAGGGGGGGAATCAGCCCCAGCATTTT
TRBJ1-1 | few | TRBD1 | TRBV6-1 | CASSSPTGSAFF | TGTGCCAGCAGTTCGCCGACAGGGAGCGCTTTCTTT
TRBJ2-1 | many | TRBD2 | TRBV7-2 | CASSSQPGLASYNEQFF | TGTGCCAGCAGCTCTCAACCGGGACTAGCGTCTTACAATGAGCAGTTCTTC
TRBJ2-1 | few | TRBD2 | TRBV10-3 | CAIRTIAGSSYNEQFF | TGTGCCATCAGGACCATAGCGGGGAGCTCCTACAATGAGCAGTTCTTC
TRBJ1-5 | few | - | TRBV24-1 | CATSDANQPQHF | TGTGCCACCAGTGATGCCAATCAGCCCCAGCATTTT
TRBJ2-1 | - | TRBD2 | TRBV5-1 | CTSSYSSGNGYNEQFF | TGCACCAGCAGCTACTCTAGCGGGAATGGGTACAATGAGCAGTTCTTC
TRBJ1-2 | many | - | TRBV18 | CASSPLLRGSNYGYTF | TGTGCCAGCTCACCATTATTACGGGGGTCTAACTATGGCTACACCTTC
TRBJ2-1 | - | - | TRBV2 | CASSDRSKQFF | TGTGCCAGCAGCGACAGGTCGAAGCAGTTCTTC
TRBJ2-3 | - | - | TRBV7-8 | CASSLRTRREDTQYF | TGTGCCAGCAGCTTAAGGACACGCCGGGAAGATACGCAGTATTTT
TRBJ2-7 | - | TRBD2 | TRBV3-1 | CASSQGGAGEYEQYF | TGTGCCAGCAGCCAAGGAGGAGCGGGGGAGTACGAGCAGTACTTC
TRBJ1-1 | few | - | TRBV12-3/TRBV12-4 | CASTDSPGVTEAFF | TGTGCCAGCACCGACAGCCCGGGGGTGACTGAAGCTTTCTTT